The entry that follows covers one T cell receptor (beta chain) sequence. Its antigen remains unknown. Sequencing used immunoSEQ multiplex PCR; TCRdb keeps in-frame clones, though not all of them. Among approximately 82,000 clones listed, just over 85% were seen once. This entry belongs to a study of OX40 agonist ivuxolimab in advanced cancers. Overall study: Prior therapy, whether anti-PD-1, anti-PD-L1 or anti-CTLA-4, was allowed, and about 39% had some. Points from the study as a whole: Undetermined was the antigen specificity of the expanded peripheral T cells.

This CDR3 is 17 amino acids long. The V segment lost 1 base and the J segment 4 bases; nucleotides outside the gene matches: 8. Germline values: CDR1 LNHNV, CDR2 YYDKDF (reference sequence). The gene calls are TRBV15 and TRBJ2-3, with 10 bases aligning to TRBD2. This receptor was taken from an adult with an advanced solid tumor such as melanoma, head and neck, liver or kidney cancer. Specimen: CD4+ or CD8+ T cells sorted from blood, collected in a trial of the OX40 agonist ivuxolimab. DNA of the CDR3: TGTGCCACCAGCAGAGGAGGGACTAGCGCGTTCTCAGATACGCAGTATTTT. This sequence encodes CATSRGGTSAFSDTQYF.